The TCR beta chain under discussion was sequenced for a study of T-cell memory formation after mild COVID-19. Overall study results and limits: There were some responding clones in pre-infection memory, which suggested that cross-reactive memory had joined.

This clonotype was picked up many times. Its cognate antigen is unknown. Constant-segment primers were used for 5'RACE, and the resulting TCR alpha and TCR beta cDNA libraries carried sample barcodes and UMIs. TCRdb re-analysed the 5' RACE reads in MiXCR, keeping a single row per CDR3 protein. This table has fewer than 110,000 distinct CDR3 sequences, around an eighth appearing once. Germline-derived CDR1 and CDR2 are SQVTM and ANQGSEA. V was pared by 7 bases and J by 9 bases, with 15 bases between. The CDR3 extends over 11 amino acids. This TCR came from a man between 18 and 35 years old who had mild COVID-19 (a few samples of this study predate the infection). Cell type and time point are not known. The material sequenced was PBMCs or a T cell subset sorted from them (not recorded which). The chain has TRBV29-1 and TRBJ1-1, with D maybe TRBD1 (6 bases). CDR3 DNA: TGCAGCGCCCCTACAGGGTTGAAAGCTTTCTTT. It translates to CSAPTGLKAFF.